Listed here is a single T cell receptor (beta chain). The antigen remains unidentified. The sample originates from a study of T cells in Graves' hyperthyroidism and ophthalmopathy. The study's findings and limits: It was a median approximately six months before onset that the model predicted ophthalmopathy. A model using 13 V-J features told ophthalmopathy apart from stable hyperthyroidism. Also found in blood were most expanded thyroid clonotypes above 0.001.

Diagnosing involved the use of clinical symptoms, serum thyroxine and TRAb, thyroid ultrasound and orbital computed tomography. Authors of the study amplified TCR beta CDR3 regions from RNA transcripts. HTBI primers were used for first-round RT-PCR of the TCR CDR3. TCRdb re-called the multiplex PCR reads through MiXCR, storing one row per CDR3 protein. The sample has roughly 560,000 distinct CDR3 sequences, about 15% seen once. V lost 6 bases to trimming and J lost 0 bases, with 21 bases between them. Germline loops: CDR1 MNHEY, CDR2 SVGEGT. The CDR3 totals 19 residues. The TCR sequence derives from a woman aged 40 to 50 with Graves' ophthalmopathy. The rearrangement links TRBV6-2 or TRBV6-3 to TRBJ2-6; D possibly corresponds to TRBD1 (6 bases). The specimen was blood. CDR3 coding DNA: TGTGCCAGCAGCCCCAGGGGACCTCAAATCCTCTCTGGGGCCAACGTCCTGACTTTC. It yields the protein CASSPRGPQILSGANVLTF.